The count of the clone carrying this T cell receptor beta chain is one. Germline V gives CDR1 SGHVS, CDR2 FQNEAQ. This CDR3 has 15 residues. J gave up 17 bases and V 2 bases, and 10 bases lay outside the gene matches. Clones were sequenced by immunoSEQ multiplex PCR, and TCRdb holds only the in-frame ones, with some missing. Of some 130,000 clones in the sample, 75% to 90% are singletons; the top ten hold about 2.5%. These data are taken from a study of blood T cell repertoires in COVID-19. As for the study in general: From T cells, B-cell-depleted T cells, or PBMCs came the material, which was cDNA or gDNA.

This receptor was identified in a man in his fifties or sixties with active COVID-19. V and J are TRBV7-8 and TRBJ2-6, with TRBD1 matching 12 bases. The sequencing input was peripheral blood. This chain's CDR3 is CASSLLGTGGIEVTF. CDR3 sequence (DNA): TGTGCCAGCAGCTTACTCGGGACAGGGGGCATCGAGGTGACTTTC.